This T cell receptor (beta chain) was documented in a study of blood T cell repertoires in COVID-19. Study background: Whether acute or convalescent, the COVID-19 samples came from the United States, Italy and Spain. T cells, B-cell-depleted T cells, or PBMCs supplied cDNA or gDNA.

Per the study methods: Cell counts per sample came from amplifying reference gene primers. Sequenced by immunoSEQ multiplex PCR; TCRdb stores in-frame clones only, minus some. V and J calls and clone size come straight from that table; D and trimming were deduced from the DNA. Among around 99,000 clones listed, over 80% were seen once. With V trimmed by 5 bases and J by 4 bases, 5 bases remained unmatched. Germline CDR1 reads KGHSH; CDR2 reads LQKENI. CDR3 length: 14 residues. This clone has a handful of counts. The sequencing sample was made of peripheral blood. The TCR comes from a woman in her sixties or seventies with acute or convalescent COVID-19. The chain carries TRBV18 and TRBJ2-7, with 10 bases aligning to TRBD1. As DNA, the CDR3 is TGTGCCAGCTCAAAGGGACAGGGGTATTACGAGCAGTACTTC. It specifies CASSKGQGYYEQYF.